This TCR beta chain is drawn from a study of T cells in Graves' hyperthyroidism and ophthalmopathy. Study findings and constraints: In the analysis, a 13 V-J model separated ophthalmopathy from stable hyperthyroidism. The model's output predicted ophthalmopathy at a median of roughly 6 months prior to onset.

A word on this clonotype: Its antigen is as yet unknown.

The TCR beta CDR3 regions underwent amplification using RNA transcripts as the source. Using the HTBI primer set, a first-round RT-PCR was run on the TCR CDR3. TCRdb reprocessed the multiplex PCR reads with MiXCR, giving one entry per CDR3 protein. The sample shows approximately 640,000 distinct CDR3 sequences, approximately 15% of them seen only once. Between the trimmed V and J ends, which lost 0 bases and 16 bases, there was a span of 25 bases. CDR3 length: 17 amino acids. Per the germline V gene, CDR1 is MNHEY and CDR2 is SVGAGI. Patients between 18 and 65 years old had hyperthyroidism, newly diagnosed and lasting under 2 months. The study left out patients who had uncontrolled infection, other autoimmune disease, pregnancy or lactation.

The sequence was collected from a man between 50 and 59 years old with Graves' hyperthyroidism. Material: blood. The chain uses TRBV6-5 and TRBJ1-6; D perhaps matches TRBD1 (5 bases). The CDR3 DNA reads TGTGCCAGCAGTTACTCGCCGGACCCAGGGATTGATTCACTTCTCCACTTT. It yields the protein CASSYSPDPGIDSLLHF.